This T cell receptor beta chain was profiled in a study of cytomegalovirus exposure and HLA in healthy donors. V lost 6 bases to trimming and J lost 2 bases, with 16 bases between them. This CDR3 is 15 amino acids long. Germline V lookup: CDR1 LNHDA, CDR2 SQIVND (reference sequence). 60 Vbeta and 13 Jbeta primers were used in PCR. Only in-frame clones appear in the TCRdb table, and some are missing; sequencing was by immunoSEQ multiplex PCR. The sample comprises about 140,000 clones, more than 70% of which are singletons, and about 3.1% rests with the top ten. Source material: PBMCs. This clonotype was obtained from a male donor in good health and CMV-seronegative. The genes are TRBV19 and TRBJ1-1; perhaps TRBD1 as D (6 bases). This CDR3 is CASSPFTDSNTEAFF. The CDR3 DNA reads as TGTGCCAGTAGCCCCTTTACGGACAGCAACACTGAAGCTTTCTTT.